The 18 T cell receptor beta chains below all came from one sample that was sequenced in a study of T cells in Graves' hyperthyroidism and ophthalmopathy. Amplification yielded TCR beta CDR3 regions, with RNA transcripts as the source. When the TCR CDR3 underwent first-round RT-PCR, the HTBI primer set was used. TCRdb recomputed calls from the multiplex PCR reads with MiXCR, one row per CDR3 protein. The sample carries about 580,000 distinct CDR3 sequences, about 15% recorded once. Sequences were obtained from blood. The origin of the receptors is a woman in her 30s with Graves' hyperthyroidism that later progressed to Graves' ophthalmopathy.

This clonotype was counted ten times or more. This chain uses TRBV7-9 with TRBJ2-3, with unresolved D. The germline gives CDR1 SEHNR, CDR2 FQNEAQ (reference sequence). V lost 1 base, J lost 7 bases, and 12 bases lay in between. The CDR3 runs 14 residues. CDR3 loop: CASSLVGELNTQYF. Here the CDR3 DNA reads TGTGCCAGCAGCTTAGTCGGTGAACTCAATACGCAGTATTTT.

This chain uses TRBV19 with TRBJ2-6; D is uncertain. Between the trimmed V and J ends, which lost 10 bases and 0 bases, there was a span of 10 bases. The CDR3 sequence is 14 residues long. Germline assignment: CDR1 LNHDA and CDR2 SQIVND (reference sequence). The CDR3 sequence: CATKTRSGANVLTF. CDR3 in DNA: TGTGCCACTAAAACCCGCTCTGGGGCCAACGTCCTGACTTTC.

This clonotype came up many times. This chain joins TRBV10-3 and TRBJ1-1; TRBD1 might be the D (5 bases). Between the trimmed V and J ends, which lost 1 base and 5 bases, there was a span of 11 bases. The germline CDR1 and CDR2 sequences are ENHRY and SYGVKD. The CDR3 consists of 14 residues. In DNA form, the CDR3 reads TGTGCCATCAGTGAGTTGGGGCCAGGAACTGAAGCTTTCTTT. Translated, it gives CAISELGPGTEAFF.

This clonotype was counted many times. V and J are TRBV12-3 or TRBV12-4 and TRBJ1-2, with 8 bases that match TRBD1. With 5 bases clipped from V and 4 bases from J, the junction kept 9 bases outside the gene matches. The CDR3 totals 15 residues. The CDR3 sequence is CASSRTGGKVYGYTF. CDR3 sequence (DNA): TGTGCCAGCAGTCGAACAGGGGGGAAGGTCTATGGCTACACCTTC.

J is TRBJ2-1 and V is TRBV20-1, with 13 bases lining up with TRBD2. Trimming removed 5 bases from V and 9 bases from J; junction bases left unmatched: 7. CDR1 is DFQATT and CDR2 is SNEGSKA in the germline V gene (reference sequence). The CDR3 covers 14 residues. CDR3 amino acids: CSARTSGGGGEQFF. The CDR3 DNA follows: TGCAGTGCTCGTACTAGCGGGGGGGGTGGTGAGCAGTTCTTC.

This clonotype was counted at least ten times. J is TRBJ1-1 and V is TRBV6-2 or TRBV6-3, with D hard to call. Germline CDR1 and CDR2: MNHEY and SVGEGT. The CDR3 sequence is 15 residues long. Trimming shortened V by 4 bases and J by 5 bases, and 17 bases separated the two germline ends. The CDR3 bases are TGTGCCAGCAGTTCTCAGGAGCCCCGGACGACTGAAGCTTTCTTT. This sequence encodes CASSSQEPRTTEAFF.

This clonotype was observed many times. J is TRBJ1-2 and V is TRBV12-3 or TRBV12-4; 7 nucleotides match TRBD1. V dropped 6 bases and J dropped 7; count of bases not matched to a gene: 8. This CDR3 comprises 13 residues. The CDR3 DNA follows: TGTGCCAGCAGCAAAACAGGGGTACGTGGCTACACCTTC. It is translated as CASSKTGVRGYTF.

This clonotype was seen repeatedly, ten times or more. The chain links TRBV2 to TRBJ2-2; weak D call: TRBD1 (5 bases). The CDR3 runs to 13 residues. CDR1 is SNHLY and CDR2 is FYNNEI in the germline V gene. The V end was cut by 8 bases, the J end by 4 bases, with 11 bases between. The DNA for the CDR3 is TGTGCCAGCCCTGGGGCGCGCACCGGGGAGCTGTTTTTT. Translating it yields CASPGARTGELFF. The full variable domain, in which reference TRBV2 and TRBJ2-2 provide the parts outside the CDR3, is EPEVTQTPSHQVTQMGQEVILRCVPISNHLYFYWYRQILGQKVEFLVSFYNNEISEKSEIFDDQFSVERPDGSNFTLKIRSTKLEDSAMYFCASPGARTGELFFGEGSRLTVL.

This clonotype was picked up many times. In DNA form, the CDR3 reads TGTGCCAGCAGTGTTTCGGTGGGGGACAGGGGCACAGATACGCAGTATTTT. This gives the protein CASSVSVGDRGTDTQYF. The chain has TRBV28 and TRBJ2-3, with 9 positions matching TRBD1. The CDR3 spans 17 residues. Germline trimming cut 5 bases from V and 1 base from J; bases unmatched to any gene: 10. Germline V lookup: CDR1 MDHEN, CDR2 SYDVKM.

This clonotype appeared a few times. This rearrangement joins TRBV5-4 to TRBJ1-1; a possible D gene is TRBD1 (5 bases). CDR3 length: 15 amino acids. Germline V gene data show CDR1 as SGHNT and CDR2 as YYREEE (reference sequence). With 4 bases removed from V and 1 base from J, the gap between germline ends came to 14 bases. CDR3 bases: TGTGCCAGCAGCAACCCTCCCGGGGGGAACACTGAAGCTTTCTTT. Residues: CASSNPPGGNTEAFF. Filled out from reference TRBV5-4 and TRBJ1-1, the complete variable domain reads ETGVTQSPTHLIKTRGQQVTLRCSSQSGHNTVSWYQQALGQGPQFIFQYYREEENGRGNFPPRFSGLQFPNYSSELNVNALELDDSALYLCASSNPPGGNTEAFFGQGTRLTVV.

This clonotype was recorded many times. The CDR3 sequence: CASSLIRDEQYF. CDR3 in DNA: TGCGCCAGCAGCTTGATAAGGGACGAGCAGTACTTC. The chain links TRBV5-1 to TRBJ2-7, with no clear D. CDR1 and CDR2 (germline): SGHRS, YFSETQ. Trimming took off 1 base at V and 5 bases at J, with 7 bases between the two ends. The CDR3 is 12 amino acids.

Worth noting for this clonotype: A much larger clone lies a single base off, so this may be a read error. J is TRBJ1-5 and V is TRBV7-2, with 7 bases matching TRBD1. Germline assignment: CDR1 SGHTA and CDR2 FQGNSA. The CDR3 is 16 residues long. The J segment lost 1 base and the V segment lost 5 bases, leaving 8 bases of the junction unmatched. The CDR3 is CTSSQSGQLSNQPQHF. The CDR3 DNA reads as TGTACCAGCAGCCAATCGGGACAGCTAAGCAATCAGCCCCAGCATTTT. Full variable domain (remainder filled in from reference TRBV7-2 and TRBJ1-5): GAGVSQSPSNKVTEKGKDVELRCDPISGHTALYWYRQSLGQGLEFLIYFQGNSAPDKSGLPSDRFSAERTGGSVSTLTIQRTQQEDSAVYLCTSSQSGQLSNQPQHFGDGTRLSIL.

This clonotype was detected many times. The CDR3: CSASHPLGQETQYF. The CDR3 DNA reads as TGCAGTGCTAGTCACCCACTAGGGCAAGAGACCCAGTACTTC. This chain links TRBV20-1 with TRBJ2-5; tentative D call: TRBD2 (5 bases). The CDR3 contains 14 residues. Trimming pared 3 bases from V and 2 bases from J, leaving 13 bases between. Germline CDR1 DFQATT, CDR2 SNEGSKA (reference sequence).

The sample holds many counts of this clonotype. V is TRBV7-3 and J is TRBJ1-1; TRBD1 matches 8 bases. The junction had 8 bases not matched to a gene; V was cut back by 4 bases and J by 10 bases. The CDR3 is 13 residues long. Germline CDR1 reads SGHTA; CDR2 reads FQGTGA. CDR3 coding DNA: TGTGCCAGCAGCTCTCAACAGGGGGAAAGAGCTTTCTTT. This codes for CASSSQQGERAFF.

This clonotype was recorded at least ten times. V and J are TRBV7-3 and TRBJ2-3; the D is unclear. Trimming stripped 6 bases from V and 2 bases from J, with 9 bases between. The CDR3 length is 13 residues. CDR1 SGHTA and CDR2 FQGTGA come from the germline V gene. CDR3 region: CASSHVNTDTQYF. CDR3 nucleotide sequence: TGTGCCAGCAGTCACGTGAACACAGATACGCAGTATTTT.

The rearrangement joins TRBV20-1 to TRBJ1-1; D might be TRBD1 (5 bases). Looked up from germline, CDR1 is DFQATT and CDR2 is SNEGSKA (reference sequence). The CDR3 contains 13 residues. The V and J ends lost 4 bases and 0 bases respectively, with 9 bases between them. The CDR3 DNA sequence: TGCAGTGCTATTTCAGGGATGAACACTGAAGCTTTCTTT. Amino acid sequence: CSAISGMNTEAFF.

As for this clonotype: A read error may explain this, as a much larger clone is one base away. This rearrangement joins TRBV30 to TRBJ2-2; D is possibly TRBD1 or TRBD2 (6 bases each). Germline V lookup: CDR1 GTSNPN, CDR2 SVGIG (reference sequence). The CDR3 length is 14 residues. CDR3 protein: CAWKGDSNTAELFF. The CDR3 bases are TGTGCCTGGAAGGGGGACTCGAACACCGCGGAGCTGTTTTTT. Using reference TRBV30 and TRBJ2-2 for the parts outside the CDR3, the full variable domain is SQTIHQWPATLVQPVGSPLSLECTVEGTSNPNLYWYRQAAGRGLQLLFYSVGIGQISSEVPQNLSASRPQDRQFILSSKKLLLSDSGFYLCAWKGDSNTAELFFGEGSRLTVL.

This chain links TRBV20-1 with TRBJ2-1; D possibly corresponds to TRBD2 (5 bases). Between the trimmed V and J ends, which lost 2 bases and 4 bases, there was a span of 12 bases. The CDR3 has 14 amino acids. The germline gives CDR1 DFQATT, CDR2 SNEGSKA (reference sequence). The chain's CDR3 is CSARTRVMYNEQFF. DNA of the CDR3: TGCAGTGCTAGAACTAGAGTTATGTACAATGAGCAGTTCTTC.